A selection of T cell receptor beta chains follows, all from one sample in a study of CD8+ T cells in alopecia areata. The table came from immunoSEQ multiplex PCR; TCRdb's copy has only in-frame clones and leaves some out. The repertoire has roughly 130,000 clones, approximately 53% of them found once; the top ten carry less than 5.5%. Sequenced material: CD4+ T cells sorted from blood, taken at week 0. The receptors were sampled from a human donor with alopecia areata. Each CDR3 is given with its conserved first and last residue. The D gene is left open where the match is weak. Rows may omit the clone size; those that give it use once, few, many or a size class.

v_call	clone_size	j_call	d_call	cdr3_nt	cdr3_aa
TRBV9	-	TRBJ1-3	-	TGTGCCAGCAGCGTAGAAGTGATTATGGGCTCTGGAAACACCATATATTTT	CASSVEVIMGSGNTIYF
TRBV4-3	-	TRBJ2-5	-	TGCGCCAGCAGCCACTCGGGGGAGGAGACCCAGTACTTC	CASSHSGEETQYF
TRBV6-5	-	TRBJ2-7	TRBD1	TGTGCCAGCAGCCGACAGGGGAGCTCCTACGAGCAGTACTTC	CASSRQGSSYEQYF
TRBV27	-	TRBJ2-3	-	TGTGCCAGCAGTTTAGAACGGGCCTTTACGCAGTATTTT	CASSLERAFTQYF
TRBV5-4	-	TRBJ2-7	TRBD1	TGTGCCAGCAGCTTGGACAGGGGGTCCGCCGAGCAGTACTTC	CASSLDRGSAEQYF
TRBV5-1	-	TRBJ2-7	-	TGCGCCAGCAGCTCGAACTCGCTTCAGGGCGCCGAGCAGTACTTC	CASSSNSLQGAEQYF
TRBV4-1	few	TRBJ2-5	-	TGCGCCAGTACCGGCGGAGCCCAAGAGACCCAGTACTTC	CASTGGAQETQYF
TRBV5-1	-	TRBJ1-1	-	TGCGCCAGCAGCTTGCTAGTGACGGCCGTGAACACTGAAGCTTTCTTT	CASSLLVTAVNTEAFF
TRBV7-3	-	TRBJ1-1	-	TGTGCCAGCAGCCAAGGGCCGAACACTGAAGCTTTCTTT	CASSQGPNTEAFF
TRBV18	-	TRBJ2-3	TRBD2	TGTGCCAGCTCACCACTGGCGGGAGGAGGCACAGATACGCAGTATTTT	CASSPLAGGGTDTQYF
TRBV7-2	-	TRBJ2-2	-	TGTGCCAGCAGCCGAAACAGGAACACCGGGGAGCTGTTTTTT	CASSRNRNTGELFF
TRBV5-1	-	TRBJ2-7	TRBD1	TGCGCCAGCAGCGGCGGACAGGCCCTCTACGAGCAGTACTTC	CASSGGQALYEQYF
TRBV7-2	-	TRBJ1-6	TRBD1	TGTGCCAGCAGCTACCCGACAGGGGGACACGTGGCCCTCCACTTT	CASSYPTGGHVALHF
TRBV30	-	TRBJ2-7	TRBD2	TGTGCCTGGAGTGTTTCGGGAGGGCCCTACGAGCAGTACTTC	CAWSVSGGPYEQYF
TRBV2	-	TRBJ1-1	-	TGTGCCAGCAGGATAACGGGGACTGAAGCTTTCTTT	CASRITGTEAFF
TRBV19	-	TRBJ2-5	-	TGTGCCTGCCGAGACCCTGCCGGCGGGGAGACCCAGTACTTC	CACRDPAGGETQYF
TRBV20-1	-	TRBJ2-5	TRBD1	TGCGGAACAGGGGGCGGTGAGACCCAGTACTTC	CGTGGGETQYF
TRBV7-2	-	TRBJ1-1	-	TGTGCCAGCAGCTTAGACAGGGAGAGTGAAGCTTTCTTT	CASSLDRESEAFF
TRBV28	few	TRBJ1-5	TRBD1	TGTGCCAGCAGTTTCAGGGGGAGCAATCAGCCCCAGCATTTT	CASSFRGSNQPQHF
TRBV6-5	-	TRBJ2-1	TRBD2	TGTGCCAGCAGTTACCGGCGGGGGGGAAATGAGCAGTTCTTC	CASSYRRGGNEQFF
TRBV10-3	-	TRBJ1-6	-	TGTGCCATCAGTGCTTTGGGTAAGGAGGCGTCACCCCTCCACTTT	CAISALGKEASPLHF
TRBV7-7	few	TRBJ2-6	-	TGTGCCAGCAGCTTAGAACGTCCCTCGAGCTCTGGGGCCAACGTCCTGACTTTC	CASSLERPSSSGANVLTF
TRBV15	-	TRBJ1-2	TRBD1	TGTGCCACCAGCAGGGGACAGGGGGCGGACTATGGCTACACCTTC	CATSRGQGADYGYTF
TRBV5-4	-	TRBJ2-3	TRBD2	TGTGCCAGCAGCTCGGGACTAGCTAGCACAGATACGCAGTATTTT	CASSSGLASTDTQYF
TRBV6-5	-	TRBJ2-7	TRBD1	TGTGCCAGCAGTTACGGGACAGACGACCCCTACGAGCAGTACTTC	CASSYGTDDPYEQYF
TRBV9	-	TRBJ2-5	-	TGTGCCAGCGGGGCTTACGGGCAAGAGACCCAGTACTTC	CASGAYGQETQYF
TRBV6-5	-	TRBJ1-1	-	TGTGCCAGCAGTTACGAGCAGGGCGGATTAGGCCCTGAAGCTTTCTTT	CASSYEQGGLGPEAFF
TRBV5-1	once	TRBJ2-3	-	TGCGCCAGCAGCTTGATTTCCTCAGATACGCAGTATTTT	CASSLISSDTQYF